The 8 T cell receptor beta chains reported below all come from one sample, sequenced in a study of T cell changes during pregnancy in multiple sclerosis. The table came from immunoSEQ multiplex PCR; TCRdb's copy has only in-frame clones and leaves some out. The repertoire consists of approximately 69,000 clones, with over 85% occurring once and the leading ten covering roughly 2.1%. This specimen was peripheral blood, taken in the second trimester of pregnancy. The receptors come from a female donor in good health, enrolled as a control in a pregnancy study.

The chain employs TRBV30 and TRBJ1-2; D is uncertain. Germline V gene data show CDR1 as GTSNPN and CDR2 as SVGIG (reference sequence). The CDR3 has 10 residues. V shed 5 bases and J shed 8 bases, with 9 bases lying between them. CDR3 nucleotide sequence: TGTGCCTGGGAGGGTGACGGCTACACCTTC. This sequence encodes CAWEGDGYTF.

This clone has only one observation. V and J are TRBV4-1 and TRBJ2-3; D is perhaps TRBD2 (5 bases). Germline lookup yields CDR1 MGHRA and CDR2 YSYEKL. The V end was cut by 1 base, the J end by 5 bases, with 10 bases between. There are 14 residues in the CDR3. The chain's CDR3 is CASSQGPAGDTQYF. The CDR3 DNA follows: TGCGCCAGCAGCCAAGGCCCGGCGGGAGATACGCAGTATTTT.

The V and J genes are TRBV10-3 and TRBJ1-2, with D unclear. This CDR3 spans 13 amino acids. Germline V gives CDR1 ENHRY, CDR2 SYGVKD. V lost 2 bases and J 7 bases, leaving 11 bases between the germline ends. CDR3 DNA sequence: TGTGCCATCAGTGAGCCCGGACTTGGTGGCTACACCTTC. It specifies CAISEPGLGGYTF.

V and J are TRBV13 and TRBJ1-1; D is ambiguous. The germline V and J ends were trimmed by 3 bases and 11 bases, with 13 bases remaining between them. CDR3 length equals 12 residues. Germline assignment: CDR1 PRHDT and CDR2 FYEKMQ (reference sequence). The CDR3 here is CASSLVGREAFF. The CDR3 coding sequence is TGTGCCAGCAGCTTGGTAGGGAGAGAGGCTTTCTTT.

The chain couples TRBV5-4 to TRBJ2-3; 8 bases are a match to TRBD2. The CDR3 covers 16 residues. The germline gives CDR1 SGHNT, CDR2 YYREEE (reference sequence). V was clipped by 4 bases and J by 2 bases; unmatched bases: 9. CDR3 loop: CASSAFTGGNTDTQYF. CDR3 nucleotide sequence: TGTGCCAGCAGCGCCTTCACGGGGGGGAACACAGATACGCAGTATTTT.

J is TRBJ1-1 and V is TRBV28; D gene ambiguous. The V gene lost 6 bases and the J gene lost 5 bases, with 10 bases spanning the gap. CDR3 length equals 12 residues. CDR1 and CDR2 (germline): MDHEN, SYDVKM. This chain's CDR3 is CASSLFGTEAFF. CDR3 in DNA: TGTGCCAGCAGCCTATTCGGGACTGAAGCTTTCTTT. Combining the CDR3 with reference TRBV28 and TRBJ1-1 gives the whole variable domain DVKVTQSSRYLVKRTGEKVFLECVQDMDHENMFWYRQDPGLGLRLIYFSYDVKMKEKGDIPEGYSVSREKKERFSLILESASTNQTSMYLCASSLFGTEAFFGQGTRLTVV.

The J gene is TRBJ1-1, the V gene TRBV30, with a possible D match to TRBD1 (5 bases). The V gene lost 2 bases and the J gene lost 3 bases, with 10 bases spanning the gap. This CDR3 region has 13 residues. The germline gives CDR1 GTSNPN, CDR2 SVGIG (reference sequence). This CDR3 reads CAWSMGGDTEAFF. For the CDR3, the DNA is TGTGCCTGGAGTATGGGGGGGGACACTGAAGCTTTCTTT.

The genes are TRBV16 and TRBJ1-1, with a possible D match to TRBD1 (6 bases). The CDR3 runs to 13 residues. CDR1 is KGHSY, CDR2 FQNENV, per germline. V lost 0 bases and J 11 bases, leaving 13 bases between the germline ends. The CDR3 reads CASSQSTAQGAFF. CDR3 DNA sequence: TGTGCCAGCAGCCAATCTACAGCCCAGGGGGCTTTCTTT.